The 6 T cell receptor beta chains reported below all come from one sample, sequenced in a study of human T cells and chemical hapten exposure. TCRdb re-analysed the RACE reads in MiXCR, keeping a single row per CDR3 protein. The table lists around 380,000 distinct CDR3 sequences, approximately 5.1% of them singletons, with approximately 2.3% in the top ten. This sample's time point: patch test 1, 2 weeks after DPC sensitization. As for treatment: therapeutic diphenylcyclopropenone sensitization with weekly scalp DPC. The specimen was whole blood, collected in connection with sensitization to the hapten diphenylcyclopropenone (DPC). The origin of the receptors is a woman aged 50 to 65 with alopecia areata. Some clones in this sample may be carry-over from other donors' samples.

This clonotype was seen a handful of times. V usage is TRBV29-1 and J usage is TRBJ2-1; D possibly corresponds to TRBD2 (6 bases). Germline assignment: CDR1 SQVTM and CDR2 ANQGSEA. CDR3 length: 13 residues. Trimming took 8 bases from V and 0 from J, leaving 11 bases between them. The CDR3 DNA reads TGCAGCTATAGCGGTACCTCCTACAATGAGCAGTTCTTC. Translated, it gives CSYSGTSYNEQFF.

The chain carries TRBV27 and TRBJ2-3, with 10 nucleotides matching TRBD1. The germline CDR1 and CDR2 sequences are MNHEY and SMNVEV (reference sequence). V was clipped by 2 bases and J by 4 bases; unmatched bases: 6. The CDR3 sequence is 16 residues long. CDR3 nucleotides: TGTGCCAGCAGTTTAGAGTGGGACAGGGGATCAGATACGCAGTATTTT. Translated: CASSLEWDRGSDTQYF.

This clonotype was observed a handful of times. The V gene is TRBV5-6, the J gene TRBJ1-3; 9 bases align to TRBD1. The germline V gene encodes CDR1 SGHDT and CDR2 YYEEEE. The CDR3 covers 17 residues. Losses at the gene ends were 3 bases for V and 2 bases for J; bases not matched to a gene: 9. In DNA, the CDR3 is TGTGCCAGCAGCTCGCCCGGGACAGGGATGACTGGAAACACCATATATTTT. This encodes CASSSPGTGMTGNTIYF. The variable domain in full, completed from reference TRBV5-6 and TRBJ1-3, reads DAGVTQSPTHLIKTRGQQVTLRCSPKSGHDTVSWYQQALGQGPQFIFQYYEEEERQRGNFPDRFSGHQFPNYSSELNVNALLLGDSALYLCASSSPGTGMTGNTIYFGEGSWLTVV.

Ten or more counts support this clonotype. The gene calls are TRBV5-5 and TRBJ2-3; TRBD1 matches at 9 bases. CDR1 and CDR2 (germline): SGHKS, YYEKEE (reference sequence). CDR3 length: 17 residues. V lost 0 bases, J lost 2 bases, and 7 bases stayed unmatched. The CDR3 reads CASSLEGQGVSTDTQYF. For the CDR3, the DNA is TGTGCCAGCAGCTTGGAGGGACAGGGAGTGTCCACAGATACGCAGTATTTT.

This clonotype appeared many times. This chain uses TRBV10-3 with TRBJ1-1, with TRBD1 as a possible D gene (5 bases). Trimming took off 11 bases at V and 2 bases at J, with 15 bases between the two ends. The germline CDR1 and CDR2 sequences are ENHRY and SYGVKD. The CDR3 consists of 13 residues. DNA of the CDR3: TGTGCCGTATCCGGGGGTCCTAACACTGAAGCTTTCTTT. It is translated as CAVSGGPNTEAFF.

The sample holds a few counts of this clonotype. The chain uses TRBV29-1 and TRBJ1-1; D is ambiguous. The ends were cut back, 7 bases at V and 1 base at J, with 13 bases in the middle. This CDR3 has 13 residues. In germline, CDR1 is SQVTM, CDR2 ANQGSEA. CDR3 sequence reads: CSGTKGANTEAFF. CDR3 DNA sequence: TGCAGCGGAACTAAGGGCGCGAACACTGAAGCTTTCTTT.